One and the same sample provided the 17 T cell receptor beta chains below, sequenced in a study of cytomegalovirus exposure and HLA in healthy donors. The study ran its PCR with 60 Vbeta and 13 Jbeta primers. Measured with immunoSEQ multiplex PCR; TCRdb has only the in-frame clones, and not every one. The sample carries about 100,000 clones, about 75% recorded once. The sequencing input was PBMCs. These receptors came from a woman aged 18-30 years in good health and CMV-seropositive.

This clone has just one count. This chain's CDR3 is CASSSGTQQSYEQYF. The CDR3 DNA sequence: TGTGCCAGCAGCTCCGGTACACAACAGTCCTACGAGCAGTACTTC. The chain couples TRBV7-6 to TRBJ2-7, with D hard to call. The CDR3 contains 15 residues. V was clipped by 4 bases and J by 1 base, with 14 bases between them. From germline, CDR1 is SGHVS and CDR2 FNYEAQ.

CDR3 region: CASSPGQGTEAFF. In nucleotides, the CDR3 is TGTGCCAGCAGCCCGGGACAGGGCACTGAAGCTTTCTTT. The rearrangement uses TRBV28 and TRBJ1-1, with 9 bases lining up with TRBD1. V was clipped by 6 bases and J by 4 bases; unmatched bases: 3. Germline V gene sequence: CDR1 MDHEN, CDR2 SYDVKM. The CDR3 runs to 13 residues.

CDR3 residues: CASSLAGLNTEAFF. The CDR3 DNA reads as TGTGCCAGCAGCTTAGCGGGGCTGAACACTGAAGCTTTCTTT. The V and J genes are TRBV7-3 and TRBJ1-1; TRBD1 is a possible D gene (5 bases). The CDR3 length is 14 residues. CDR1 SGHTA and CDR2 FQGTGA come from the germline V gene. The ends were cut back, 2 bases at V and 0 bases at J, with 7 bases in the middle.

The chain couples TRBV25-1 to TRBJ2-5; maybe TRBD2 (5 bases). Between the trimmed V and J ends, which lost 8 bases and 1 base, there was a span of 8 bases. Germline V lookup: CDR1 MGHDK, CDR2 SYGVNS. The CDR3 is made up of 12 amino acids. The CDR3 nucleotides read TGTGCCAGCCTCGGGATCCAAGAGACCCAGTACTTC. As protein: CASLGIQETQYF.

This chain connects TRBV27 to TRBJ1-4; D may be TRBD1 (6 bases). Germline CDR1 reads MNHEY; CDR2 reads SMNVEV (reference sequence). Trimming pared 3 bases from V and 4 bases from J, leaving 24 bases between. The length of the CDR3 is 19 residues. In nucleotides, the CDR3 is TGTGCCAGCAGTTTTAGAGGCATCCTCAAGAGGGGGAATAATGAAAAACTGTTTTTT. As protein: CASSFRGILKRGNNEKLFF.

In its sample, this clone was seen once. The chain is built from TRBV6-1 and TRBJ1-2, with D perhaps matching TRBD1 (6 bases). Germline CDR1 and CDR2: MNHNS and SASEGT. V lost 1 base, J lost 4 bases, and 13 bases lay in between. CDR3 size: 15 residues. CDR3 loop: CASSEEGRGTYGYTF. Written as DNA, the CDR3 is TGTGCCAGCAGTGAAGAAGGCAGGGGAACCTATGGCTACACCTTC.

J is TRBJ1-1 and V is TRBV5-6; 10 bases fit TRBD1. V was pared by 6 bases and J by 8 bases, with 22 bases of the junction left unmatched. Germline V gives CDR1 SGHDT, CDR2 YYEEEE. This CDR3 spans 18 amino acids. The CDR3 coding sequence is TGTGCCAGCAAAATTGTATCAGCGACAGGGGGCTCTACCCACGAAGCTTTCTTT. This sequence encodes CASKIVSATGGSTHEAFF.

The chain uses TRBV27 and TRBJ1-6; 8 positions match TRBD1. Germline V CDR1 and CDR2: MNHEY, SMNVEV (reference sequence). The ends lost 3 bases at V and 6 bases at J; junction bases unmatched: 10. There are 17 residues in the CDR3. CDR3 amino acids: CASSFKAGGVGNSPLHF. The DNA of the CDR3 is TGTGCCAGCAGTTTTAAGGCAGGGGGCGTCGGTAATTCACCCCTCCACTTT.

The chain couples TRBV5-5 to TRBJ1-1, with 7 bases that match TRBD1. The length of the CDR3 is 15 residues. The germline V gene encodes CDR1 SGHKS and CDR2 YYEKEE (reference sequence). Trimming at V came to 6 bases and at J to 5 bases, leaving 13 bases not matched to a gene. For the CDR3, the DNA is TGTGCCAGCACCCATAGAAGGGGGCTGGAAACTGAAGCTTTCTTT. It specifies CASTHRRGLETEAFF.

The chain is built from TRBV30 and TRBJ2-1, with 9 bases fitting TRBD2. CDR3 length: 18 amino acids. With 3 bases clipped from V and 0 bases from J, the junction kept 12 bases outside the gene matches. CDR1 and CDR2 (germline): GTSNPN, SVGIG (reference sequence). The DNA of the CDR3 is TGTGCCTGGAGCGTCGGGGGGCTAGCGGGACCCTCCTACAATGAGCAGTTCTTC. It translates to CAWSVGGLAGPSYNEQFF.

The chain links TRBV6-5 to TRBJ2-3, with 8 bases that match TRBD2. V gave up 5 bases and J gave up 6 bases; unmatched junction bases: 7. CDR3 length: 14 residues. The germline gives CDR1 MNHEY, CDR2 SVGAGI. CDR3 loop: CASSQRAGVDTQYF. The DNA for the CDR3 is TGTGCCAGCAGTCAAAGAGCGGGAGTTGATACGCAGTATTTT.

The chain links TRBV28 to TRBJ2-7; 10 positions match TRBD1. V was clipped by 6 bases and J by 6 bases; unmatched bases: 11. This CDR3 is built from 15 residues. Germline CDR1 MDHEN, CDR2 SYDVKM. The chain's CDR3 is CASRTPGQGFREQYF. For the CDR3, the DNA is TGTGCCAGCAGGACACCGGGACAGGGGTTCCGCGAGCAGTACTTC. Supplemented by reference TRBV28 and TRBJ2-7, the full variable domain reads DVKVTQSSRYLVKRTGEKVFLECVQDMDHENMFWYRQDPGLGLRLIYFSYDVKMKEKGDIPEGYSVSREKKERFSLILESASTNQTSMYLCASRTPGQGFREQYFGPGTRLTVT.

The gene calls are TRBV27 and TRBJ2-1; no firm D call. V dropped 3 bases and J dropped 10 bases, with 13 bases sitting between them. Germline CDR1 MNHEY, CDR2 SMNVEV (reference sequence). The CDR3 loop spans 13 amino acids. CDR3 nucleotides: TGTGCCAGCAGTTTGATGGCCCCGATAGAGCAGTTCTTC. Amino acids: CASSLMAPIEQFF.

This clone was seen a few times. V and J are TRBV20-1 and TRBJ1-2, with unresolved D. Trimming removed 5 bases at V and 3 bases at J, with 4 bases between. This CDR3 has 10 residues. CDR1 and CDR2 (germline): DFQATT, SNEGSKA (reference sequence). The CDR3 DNA reads as TGCAGTGCTCAGGACTATGGCTACACCTTC. Translated: CSAQDYGYTF.

The V call is TRBV4-3, the J call TRBJ1-4; the match to TRBD1 covers 9 bases. Looked up from germline, CDR1 is LGHNA and CDR2 is YSLEER. This CDR3 region has 15 residues. V shed 1 base and J 7 bases; nucleotides not matched to a gene: 4. CDR3 protein: CASSQATGGGEKLFF. DNA for the CDR3: TGCGCCAGCAGCCAAGCGACAGGGGGGGGTGAAAAACTGTTTTTT.

The chain is built from TRBV4-2 and TRBJ1-2; tentatively, D is TRBD1 (5 bases). Trimming removed 0 bases from V and 4 bases from J, with 9 bases in between. The germline gives CDR1 LGHNA, CDR2 YNFKEQ. This CDR3 region has 14 residues. The CDR3 here is CASSQDRGVYGYTF. Here the CDR3 DNA reads TGTGCCAGCAGCCAAGATCGGGGGGTCTATGGCTACACCTTC.

This clone was observed a single time. The chain is built from TRBV4-2 and TRBJ2-6, with D possibly matching TRBD1 (6 bases). The germline gives CDR1 LGHNA, CDR2 YNFKEQ. Trimming pared 0 bases from V and 0 bases from J, leaving 15 bases between. The CDR3 loop spans 19 amino acids. The DNA of the CDR3 is TGTGCCAGCAGCCAAGATCTTGGGACACCATACTCTGGGGCCAACGTCCTGACTTTC. Its translation is CASSQDLGTPYSGANVLTF.